The sequence of this T cell receptor beta chain was determined in a study of T-cell reconstitution after alpha-beta-depleted transplantation in children. Trimming took 6 bases from V and 9 from J, leaving 16 bases between them. This CDR3 has 13 residues. Study findings and constraints: T-cell counts and diversity were attributed mostly to newly produced T cells one year after transplant. Recipient T cells and thymic progenitors that survived gave rise to the high TCRbeta diversity observed at day 60 in some patients. There were reportedly several hundred expanded graft clones from which alpha-beta T cells came about two months after transplant.

Comment on this clonotype: Its antigen remains unknown.

It was with unique molecular identifiers that the TCRbeta library was prepared. TCRdb called the PCR reads again in MiXCR, with one record for every CDR3 protein. The sample carries approximately 520,000 distinct CDR3 sequences, about an eighth recorded once. The material was PBMCs, mostly from graft donor cells, obtained 180 days after TCRalphabeta/CD19-depleted stem cell transplant. This sequence originates from a female patient aged 2-9 years who had a stem cell transplant for aplastic anemia, so the T cells may come from the graft donor. The chain couples TRBV12-3 or TRBV12-4 to TRBJ2-3; TRBD1 or TRBD2 may be the D gene (5 bases each). CDR3 loop: CASSGAGTATQYF. The CDR3, as DNA: TGTGCCAGCAGCGGGGCCGGGACCGCGACGCAGTATTTT.